These 19 T cell receptor delta chains were all obtained from the same sample, sequenced in a study of γδ T cells in repeated Plasmodium falciparum infection. Flow sorting of PBMC yielded separate Vgamma9/Vdelta2+ and Vdelta2-negative gammadelta T cell populations for bulk repertoire analysis. TCRdb reran clone calling via CATT on the multiplex PCR reads. Of roughly 93,000 delta-chain clones listed, approximately 0.96% were seen once; the top ten hold more than 9%. Source material: gamma-delta T cells from blood. The receptors derive from a pool of human donors (malaria-infected and uninfected, not separated).

This clone was seen ten or more times. The V gene is TRDV1, the J gene TRDJ1, with D uncertain. Germline V gene sequence: CDR1 TSWWSYY, CDR2 QGS. The CDR3 is 11 amino acids. CDR3 loop: CARFLADKLIF. The CDR3 DNA follows: TGTGCCCGATTTTTGGCCGATAAACTCATCTTT.

On this clone itself: The protein given by TCRdb reflects a much larger clone and differs at residue 16 from this DNA's translation, likely from a read error; the protein shown is the DNA's translation. The chain has TRDV1 and TRDJ1, with 12 positions matching TRDD3. The germline CDR1 and CDR2 sequences are TSWWSYY and QGS. CDR3 length: 19 amino acids. V was pared by 2 bases and J by 10 bases, with 20 bases of the junction left unmatched. The CDR3 spells CALGEFTPGRTGGYRALIF. Here the CDR3 DNA reads TGTGCTCTTGGGGAATTTACTCCTGGCCGTACTGGGGGATACCGGGCACTCATCTTT.

This clone was seen only a few times. This DNA's translation differs at residue 16 from TCRdb's protein, which comes from a much larger clone; a read error is likely, and the protein shown is translated from the DNA. The chain recombines TRDV1 with TRDJ1; TRDD2 might be the D (5 bases). Germline CDR1 TSWWSYY, CDR2 QGS. V lost 3 bases and J 1 base, leaving 33 bases between the germline ends. This CDR3 spans 22 amino acids. Here the CDR3 DNA reads TGTGCTCTTGGGGATCTTCCCAGAAGGGACCGAACATCGTTAACTTCCACCGATAAACTCATCTTT. It codes for CALGDLPRRDRTSLTSTDKLIF.

Details on this clone: The TCRdb protein, from a much larger clone, departs from this DNA's translation at residue 10, likely by read error; the protein shown derives from the DNA. The chain employs TRDV2 and TRDJ1; 8 nucleotides agree with TRDD2. CDR3 length: 19 residues. Germline V gene data show CDR1 as GEAIGNYY and CDR2 as EKD. The J segment lost 0 bases and the V segment lost 3 bases, leaving 17 bases of the junction unmatched. This chain's CDR3 is CACDPRFLHRVPYTDKLIF. The CDR3 nucleotides read TGTGCCTGTGACCCGCGCTTCCTACACAGGGTTCCGTACACCGATAAACTCATCTTT.

Ten or more counts support this clone. Other DNA sequences from this sample encode an identical CDR3 as well. The rearrangement links TRDV1 to TRDJ3; TRDD3 matches at 10 bases. Trimming at V came to 1 base and at J to 0 bases, leaving 15 bases not matched to a gene. This CDR3 has 23 amino acids. The germline V gene encodes CDR1 TSWWSYY and CDR2 QGS. This CDR3 reads CALGERDSFPGGYDSWDTRQMFF. CDR3 DNA: TGTGCTCTTGGGGAACGGGACTCCTTCCCAGGGGGATACGACTCCTGGGACACCCGACAGATGTTTTTC.

This chain connects TRDV1 to TRDJ1, with 13 bases lining up with TRDD3. V was pared by 2 bases and J by 8 bases, with 35 bases of the junction left unmatched. Looked up from germline, CDR1 is TSWWSYY and CDR2 is QGS. This CDR3 is 25 amino acids long. The CDR3 DNA reads as TGTGCTCTTGGGGAAAAAGTCCGTCGAAGTTTCCGAACTGGGGGATACGCCGTCGGAGGGGTAAAACTCATCTTT. This gives the protein CALGEKVRRSFRTGGYAVGGVKLIF.

This clone occurred many times. Translating this DNA gives a protein that differs at residue 14 from the TCRdb one, which belongs to a much larger clone; a read error is likely, and the protein shown is this translation. This rearrangement joins TRDV1 to TRDJ1, with TRDD3 matching over 8 bases. TCRdb gives no J gene; it was assigned here by matching the DNA to germline. Per the germline V gene, CDR1 is TSWWSYY and CDR2 is QGS. The CDR3 loop spans 18 amino acids. V lost 3 bases to trimming and J lost 7 bases; unmatched junction nucleotides: 19. Here the CDR3 DNA reads TGTGCTCTTGGGGACCCCCTCGGTTCTTTACTGGGGGCCTGTAAACTCATCTTT. Translated: CALGDPLGSLLGACKLIF.

This clone appeared many times. This sequence is one base from a far larger clone and is likely a read error. Within the sample, other DNA sequences also encode this same CDR3. V usage is TRDV1 and J usage is TRDJ1, with TRDD3 identical over 8 bases. The CDR3 contains 21 residues. The germline gives CDR1 TSWWSYY, CDR2 QGS. In nucleotides, the CDR3 is TGCGCTCTTGGGGAACACCGCATGCGACTGGGGGCTCTCCTTCTCTTGGATAAACTCATCTTT. Residues: CALGEHRMRLGALLLLDKLIF.

As to this clone: TCRdb has a much larger clone's protein, which differs at residue 8 from the translation of this DNA, likely because of a read error; what is shown is the protein translated from the DNA. The rearrangement joins TRDV2 to TRDJ3; weak D call: TRDD3 (5 bases). Assignment of the J gene here rests on matching the DNA to germline, because TCRdb gives none. Looked up from germline, CDR1 is GEAIGNYY and CDR2 is EKD. CDR3 length: 19 amino acids. Deletions cut 0 bases from V and 0 bases from J, with 14 bases between. The CDR3 reads CACDTVLEDSSWDTRQMFF. The CDR3 region has the DNA TGTGCCTGTGACACCGTTTTGGAGGATAGCTCCTGGGACACCCGACAGATGTTTTTC.

On this clone itself: A read error likely explains this, since a far larger clone differs by one base. Other DNA sequences in the sample encode the same CDR3. The chain uses TRDV1 and TRDJ1; a possible D gene is TRDD2 (6 bases). Germline V gives CDR1 TSWWSYY, CDR2 QGS. The length of the CDR3 is 18 residues. V was pared by 2 bases and J by 1 base, with 20 bases between. CDR3 DNA sequence: TGTGCTCTTGGGGAAGCCTTCCCAGCAGTGCGAACCACCGATAAACTCATCTTT. It yields the protein CALGEAFPAVRTTDKLIF.

This clone was detected only a few times. This DNA's translation and the protein TCRdb lists, from a much larger clone, do not match at residue 4, likely due to a read error; the protein shown is translated from the DNA. CDR3 in DNA: TGTGCCTGTGGCACCGGTACTGGGGGCCGCACCGATAAACTCATCTTT. Protein sequence: CACGTGTGGRTDKLIF. The chain couples TRDV2 to TRDJ1; 8 bases are a match to TRDD3. TCRdb gives no J gene; it was assigned here by matching the DNA to germline. This CDR3 region has 16 residues. Germline V gene data show CDR1 as GEAIGNYY and CDR2 as EKD.

As for this clone: A read error likely explains this, since a far larger clone differs by one base. At the DNA level, this CDR3 is encoded by other sequences in the same sample as well. This chain connects TRDV1 to TRDJ1; no clear D. Germline V gene data show CDR1 as TSWWSYY and CDR2 as QGS. V dropped 5 bases and J dropped 2 bases, with 27 bases sitting between them. The CDR3 is 19 residues long. CDR3 protein: CALGKNPGDKMGRTDKLIF. CDR3 in DNA: TGTGCTCTTGGGAAAAATCCGGGTGATAAAATGGGAAGAACCGATAAACTCATCTTT.

Of note for this clone: A read error is the likely source, as a far larger clone sits one nucleotide away. In the same sample, other DNA sequences code for this CDR3. The chain is built from TRDV1 and TRDJ1; D might be TRDD2 (5 bases). The J gene, not given by TCRdb, was assigned here from a germline match of the nucleotide sequence. CDR3 size: 13 residues. Trimming took off 3 bases at V and 4 bases at J, with 9 bases between the two ends. Germline CDR1 is TSWWSYY and CDR2 is QGS. CDR3 bases: TGTGCTCTTGGGGACCCTACCCACGATAAACTCATCTTT. This translates into CALGDPTHDKLIF.

This clone was detected a few times. A far larger clone is off by one base, so a read error is likely. The same CDR3 also results from other DNA sequences found in this sample. The V gene reported is TRDV2; the J gene is uncalled. The CDR3 extends over 18 amino acids. Germline V lookup: CDR1 GEAIGNYY, CDR2 EKD. The CDR3 protein is CACDPIGGPNPLTAQLFF. The CDR3 region has the DNA TGTGCCTGTGACCCAATCGGTGGCCCGAACCCTTTGACAGCACAACTTTTCTTT.

Many counts were recorded for this clone. TCRdb's protein, taken from a much larger clone, differs from this DNA's translation at residue 14, likely owing to a read error; the protein displayed comes from the DNA. This chain connects TRDV3 to TRDJ1; the D is unclear. The CDR3 length is 16 residues. The germline V gene encodes CDR1 TVYSNPD and CDR2 GDNSRS (reference sequence). CDR3: CAFRLAGWQLTDKPIF. DNA of the CDR3: TGTGCCTTTCGTCTAGCAGGCTGGCAACTTACCGATAAACCCATCTTT.

This clone was seen a handful of times. V is TRDV1 and J is TRDJ1; 11 bases fit TRDD3. TCRdb supplies no J gene; here it was assigned by aligning the nucleotide sequence to germline. Germline V CDR1 and CDR2: TSWWSYY, QGS. Trimming removed 0 bases from V and 10 bases from J; junction bases left unmatched: 25. The CDR3 has 21 amino acids. The CDR3 DNA is TGTGCTCTTGGGGAACTACCCTTGTACTGGGGGATAATTGGGGTCACCAATAGACTCATCTTT. Translation: CALGELPLYWGIIGVTNRLIF.

Comment on this clone: For this DNA, TCRdb reports the protein of a much larger clone, which diverges at residue 4, most likely from a read error; the protein presented here is translated directly from the DNA. J is TRDJ3 and V is TRDV2; 11 bases line up with TRDD3. TCRdb supplies no J gene; here it was assigned by aligning the nucleotide sequence to germline. J was trimmed by 1 base and V by 5 bases; bases with no gene match: 6. The CDR3 length is 18 residues. Per germline, CDR1 GEAIGNYY and CDR2 EKD. Here the CDR3 reads CACGVLGDISWDTRQMFF. The CDR3 coding sequence is TGTGCCTGTGGCGTACTGGGGGATATTTCCTGGGACACCCGACAGATGTTTTTC.

This clone came up a few times. This sequence is one base from a far larger clone and is likely a read error. This CDR3 is also generated by other DNA sequences in the sample. The V gene reported is TRDV2; the J gene is uncalled; the D call of TRDD3 is as the table states it, not checked on the DNA. This CDR3 region has 15 residues. The germline CDR1 and CDR2 sequences are GEAIGNYY and EKD. CDR3 DNA: TGTGCCTGTGACAAACTGGGGGATACGCGTCGTCTTCTCATCTTC. The encoded protein is CACDKLGDTRRLLIF.

This clone was observed a handful of times. Since a much larger clone is just one base distant, this may be a read error. The V segment is TRDV1, and no J call was made; the table names TRDD3, a call not compared with the DNA. CDR1 TSWWSYY and CDR2 QGS come from the germline V gene. CDR3 length equals 21 residues. This CDR3 is CALGELPNFWGSHYHTDKLIF. CDR3 nucleotide sequence: TGTGCTCTTGGGGAACTACCTAATTTCTGGGGGTCCCATTATCACACCGATAAGCTCATCTTT.